The text below deals with one T cell receptor (beta chain). Its antigen is unidentified. These data originate in a study of chemoradiotherapy in HPV16-positive cancers. Measured with immunoSEQ multiplex PCR; TCRdb has only the in-frame clones, and not every one. This sample yields thousands of clones, of which approximately 83% are seen a single time; around 6.5% belongs to the top ten. This CDR3 spans 16 amino acids. V dropped 0 bases and J dropped 5 bases, with 13 bases sitting between them. Germline CDR1 reads SGHAT; CDR2 reads FQNNGV. Study results and caveats: Functional assays defining HPV-specific T cells used only a couple of HPV16-positive patients.

The chain uses TRBV11-2 and TRBJ2-2, with no clear D. The source material was tumor tissue, sampled from a patient who underwent chemoradiotherapy. The TCR comes from a human donor with HPV-associated anogenital cancer. CDR3 coding DNA: TGTGCCAGCAGCTTAGATTTTATAGGTCGAACCGGGGAGCTGTTTTTT. Its translation is CASSLDFIGRTGELFF.